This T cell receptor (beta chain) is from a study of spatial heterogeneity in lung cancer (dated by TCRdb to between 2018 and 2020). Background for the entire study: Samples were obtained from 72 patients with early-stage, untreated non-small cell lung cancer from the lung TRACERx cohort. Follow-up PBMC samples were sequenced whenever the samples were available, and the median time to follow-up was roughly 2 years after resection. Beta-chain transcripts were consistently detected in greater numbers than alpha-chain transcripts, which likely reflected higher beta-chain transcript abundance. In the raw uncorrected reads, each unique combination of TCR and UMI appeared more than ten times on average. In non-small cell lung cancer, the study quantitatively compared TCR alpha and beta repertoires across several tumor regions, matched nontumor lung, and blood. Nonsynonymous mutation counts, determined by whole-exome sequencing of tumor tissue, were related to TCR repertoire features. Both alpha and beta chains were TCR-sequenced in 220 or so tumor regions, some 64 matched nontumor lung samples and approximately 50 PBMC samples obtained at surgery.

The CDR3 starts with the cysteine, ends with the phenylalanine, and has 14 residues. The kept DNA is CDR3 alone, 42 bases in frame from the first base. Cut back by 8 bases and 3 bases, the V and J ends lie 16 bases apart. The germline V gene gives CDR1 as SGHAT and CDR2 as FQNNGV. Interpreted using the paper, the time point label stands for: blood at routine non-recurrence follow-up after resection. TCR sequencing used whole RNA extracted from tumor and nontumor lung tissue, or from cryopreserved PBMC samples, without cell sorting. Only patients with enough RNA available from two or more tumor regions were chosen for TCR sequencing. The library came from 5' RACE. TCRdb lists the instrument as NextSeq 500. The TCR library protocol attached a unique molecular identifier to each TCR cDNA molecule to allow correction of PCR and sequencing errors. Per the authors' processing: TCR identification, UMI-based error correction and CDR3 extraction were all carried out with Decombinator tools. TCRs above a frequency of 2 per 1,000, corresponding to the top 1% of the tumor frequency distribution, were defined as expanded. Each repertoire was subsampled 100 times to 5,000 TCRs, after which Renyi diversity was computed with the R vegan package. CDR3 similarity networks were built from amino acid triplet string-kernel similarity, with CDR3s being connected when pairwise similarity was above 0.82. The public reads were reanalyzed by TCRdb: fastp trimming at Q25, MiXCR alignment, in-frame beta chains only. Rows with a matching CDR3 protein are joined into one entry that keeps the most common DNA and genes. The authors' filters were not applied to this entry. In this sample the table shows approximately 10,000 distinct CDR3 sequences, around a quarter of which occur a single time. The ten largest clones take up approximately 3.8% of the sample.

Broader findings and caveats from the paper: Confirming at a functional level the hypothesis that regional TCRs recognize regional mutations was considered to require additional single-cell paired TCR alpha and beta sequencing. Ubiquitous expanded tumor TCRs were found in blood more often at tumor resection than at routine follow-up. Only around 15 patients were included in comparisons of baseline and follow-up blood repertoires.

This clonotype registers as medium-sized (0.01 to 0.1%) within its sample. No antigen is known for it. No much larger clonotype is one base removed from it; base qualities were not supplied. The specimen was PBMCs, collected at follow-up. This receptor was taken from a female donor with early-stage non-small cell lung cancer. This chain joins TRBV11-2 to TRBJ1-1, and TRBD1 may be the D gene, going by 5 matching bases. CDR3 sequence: CASSSWKGHTEAFF. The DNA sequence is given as TGTGCCAGCTCGAGCTGGAAGGGGCACACTGAAGCTTTCTTT.